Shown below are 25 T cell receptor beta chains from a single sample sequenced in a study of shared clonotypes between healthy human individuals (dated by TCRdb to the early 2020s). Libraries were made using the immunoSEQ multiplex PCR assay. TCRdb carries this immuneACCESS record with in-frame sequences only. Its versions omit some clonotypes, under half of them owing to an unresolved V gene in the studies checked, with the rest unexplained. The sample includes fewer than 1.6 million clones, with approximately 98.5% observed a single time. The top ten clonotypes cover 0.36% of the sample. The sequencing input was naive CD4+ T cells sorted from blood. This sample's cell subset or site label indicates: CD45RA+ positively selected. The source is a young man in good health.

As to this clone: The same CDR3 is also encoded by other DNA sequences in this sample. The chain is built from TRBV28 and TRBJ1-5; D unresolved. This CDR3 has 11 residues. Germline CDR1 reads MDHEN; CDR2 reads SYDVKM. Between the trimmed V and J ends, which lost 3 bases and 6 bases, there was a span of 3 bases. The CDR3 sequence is CASSFRQPQHF. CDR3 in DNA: TGTGCCAGCAGTTTCCGTCAGCCCCAGCATTTT. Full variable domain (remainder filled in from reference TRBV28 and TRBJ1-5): DVKVTQSSRYLVKRTGEKVFLECVQDMDHENMFWYRQDPGLGLRLIYFSYDVKMKEKGDIPEGYSVSREKKERFSLILESASTNQTSMYLCASSFRQPQHFGDGTRLSIL.

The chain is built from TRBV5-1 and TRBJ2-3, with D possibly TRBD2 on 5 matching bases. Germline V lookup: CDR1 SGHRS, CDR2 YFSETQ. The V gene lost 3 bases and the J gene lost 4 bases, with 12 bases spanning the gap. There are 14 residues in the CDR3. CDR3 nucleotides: TGCGCCAGCAGCTCCGGACTCCCCGCAGATACGCAGTATTTT. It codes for CASSSGLPADTQYF.

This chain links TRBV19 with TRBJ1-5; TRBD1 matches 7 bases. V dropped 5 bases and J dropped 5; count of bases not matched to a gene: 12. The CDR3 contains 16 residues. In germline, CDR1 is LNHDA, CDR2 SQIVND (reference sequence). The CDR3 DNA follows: TGTGCCAGTAGTGTTCACCGGGACAGACTCTATCAGCCCCAGCATTTT. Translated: CASSVHRDRLYQPQHF.

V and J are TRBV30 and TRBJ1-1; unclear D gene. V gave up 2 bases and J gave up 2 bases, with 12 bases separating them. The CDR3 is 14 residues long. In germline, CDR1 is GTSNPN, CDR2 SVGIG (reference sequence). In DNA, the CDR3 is TGTGCCTGGAGTACATCCGGGATCAACACTGAAGCTTTCTTT. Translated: CAWSTSGINTEAFF.

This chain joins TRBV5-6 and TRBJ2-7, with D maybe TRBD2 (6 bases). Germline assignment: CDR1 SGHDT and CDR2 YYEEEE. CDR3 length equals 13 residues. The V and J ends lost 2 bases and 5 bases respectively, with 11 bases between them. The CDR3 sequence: CASSFSGPNEQYF. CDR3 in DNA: TGTGCCAGCAGCTTTAGCGGCCCCAACGAGCAGTACTTC.

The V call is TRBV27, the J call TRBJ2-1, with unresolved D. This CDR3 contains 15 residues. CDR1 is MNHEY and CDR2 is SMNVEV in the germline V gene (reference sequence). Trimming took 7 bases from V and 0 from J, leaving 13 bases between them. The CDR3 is CASTRRANSYNEQFF. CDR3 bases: TGTGCCAGCACCCGCCGGGCAAACTCCTACAATGAGCAGTTCTTC.

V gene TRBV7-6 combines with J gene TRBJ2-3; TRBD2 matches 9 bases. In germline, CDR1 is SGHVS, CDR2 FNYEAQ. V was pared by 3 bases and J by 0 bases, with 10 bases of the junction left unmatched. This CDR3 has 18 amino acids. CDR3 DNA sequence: TGTGCCAGCAGCTTTCTTGGTGTCCTAGCGGGGAGCACAGATACGCAGTATTTT. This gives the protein CASSFLGVLAGSTDTQYF.

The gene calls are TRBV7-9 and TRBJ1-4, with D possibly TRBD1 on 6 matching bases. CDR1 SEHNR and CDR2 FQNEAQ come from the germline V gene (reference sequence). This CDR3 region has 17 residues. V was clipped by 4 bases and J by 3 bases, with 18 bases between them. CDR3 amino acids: CASSSTGGALANEKLFF. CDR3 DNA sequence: TGTGCCAGCAGCTCCACCGGGGGGGCTCTCGCTAATGAAAAACTGTTTTTT.

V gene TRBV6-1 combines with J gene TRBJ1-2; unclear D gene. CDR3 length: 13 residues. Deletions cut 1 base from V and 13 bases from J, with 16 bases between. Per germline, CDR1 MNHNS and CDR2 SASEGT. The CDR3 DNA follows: TGTGCCAGCAGTGAAGTGGCAGCTTTAGCAGGCACCTTC. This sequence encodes CASSEVAALAGTF.

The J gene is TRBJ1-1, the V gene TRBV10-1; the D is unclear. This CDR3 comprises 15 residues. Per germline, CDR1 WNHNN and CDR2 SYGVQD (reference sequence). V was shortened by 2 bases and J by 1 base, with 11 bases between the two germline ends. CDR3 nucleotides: TGCGCCAGCAGTGAGGGGCCGAAGACGAACACTGAAGCTTTCTTT. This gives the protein CASSEGPKTNTEAFF.

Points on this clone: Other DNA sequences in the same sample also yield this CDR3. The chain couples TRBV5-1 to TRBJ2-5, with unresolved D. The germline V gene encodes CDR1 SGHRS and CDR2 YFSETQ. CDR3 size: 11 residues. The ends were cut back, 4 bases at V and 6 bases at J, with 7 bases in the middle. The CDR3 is CASSLEKTQYF. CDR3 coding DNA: TGCGCCAGCAGCCTGGAAAAGACCCAGTACTTC.

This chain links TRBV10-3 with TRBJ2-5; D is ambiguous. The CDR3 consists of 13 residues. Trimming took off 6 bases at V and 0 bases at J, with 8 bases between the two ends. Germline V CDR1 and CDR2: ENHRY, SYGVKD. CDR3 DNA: TGTGCCATCAGCGCCGAGTACCAAGAGACCCAGTACTTC. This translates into CAISAEYQETQYF.

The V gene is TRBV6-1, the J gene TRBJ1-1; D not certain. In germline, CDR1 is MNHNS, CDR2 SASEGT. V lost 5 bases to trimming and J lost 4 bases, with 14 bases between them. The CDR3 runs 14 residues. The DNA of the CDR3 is TGTGCCAGCAGTAAGCAGGTCTTCGGCACTGAAGCTTTCTTT. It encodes CASSKQVFGTEAFF.

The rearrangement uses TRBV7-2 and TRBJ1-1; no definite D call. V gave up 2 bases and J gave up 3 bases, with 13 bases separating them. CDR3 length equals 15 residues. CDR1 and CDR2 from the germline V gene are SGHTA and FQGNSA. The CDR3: CASSLMVGRDTEAFF. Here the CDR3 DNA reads TGTGCCAGCAGCTTAATGGTAGGCCGGGACACTGAAGCTTTCTTT. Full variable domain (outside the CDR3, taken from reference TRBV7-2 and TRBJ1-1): GAGVSQSPSNKVTEKGKDVELRCDPISGHTALYWYRQSLGQGLEFLIYFQGNSAPDKSGLPSDRFSAERTGGSVSTLTIQRTQQEDSAVYLCASSLMVGRDTEAFFGQGTRLTVV.

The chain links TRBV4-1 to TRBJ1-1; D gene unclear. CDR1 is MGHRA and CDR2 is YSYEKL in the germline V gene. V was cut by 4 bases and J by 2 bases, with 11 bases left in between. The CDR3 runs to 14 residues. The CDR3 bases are TGCGCCAGCAGCCGCCCGGACGGTAACACTGAAGCTTTCTTT. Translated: CASSRPDGNTEAFF.

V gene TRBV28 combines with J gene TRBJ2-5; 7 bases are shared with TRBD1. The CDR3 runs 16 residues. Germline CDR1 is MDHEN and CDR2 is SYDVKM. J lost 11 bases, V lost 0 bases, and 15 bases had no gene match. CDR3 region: CASSLWGKGAVREQYF. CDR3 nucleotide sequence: TGTGCCAGCAGTTTATGGGGAAAGGGGGCAGTAAGGGAGCAGTACTTC.

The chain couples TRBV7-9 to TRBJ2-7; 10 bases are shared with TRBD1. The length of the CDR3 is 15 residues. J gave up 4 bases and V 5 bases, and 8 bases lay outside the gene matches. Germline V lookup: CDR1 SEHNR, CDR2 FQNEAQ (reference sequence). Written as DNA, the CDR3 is TGTGCCAGCAGCCCGGAGGGACAGGGGATGTACGAGCAGTACTTC. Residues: CASSPEGQGMYEQYF.

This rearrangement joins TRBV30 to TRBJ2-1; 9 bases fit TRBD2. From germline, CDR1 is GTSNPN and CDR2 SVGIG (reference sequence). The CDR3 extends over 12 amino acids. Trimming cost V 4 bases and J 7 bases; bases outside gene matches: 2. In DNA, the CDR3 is TGTGCCTGGACTAGCGGGACAAATGAGCAGTTCTTC. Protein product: CAWTSGTNEQFF.

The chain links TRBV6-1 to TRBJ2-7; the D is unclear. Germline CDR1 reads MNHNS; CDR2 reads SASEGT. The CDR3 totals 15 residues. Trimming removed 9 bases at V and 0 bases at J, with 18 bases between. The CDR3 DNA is TGTGCCAGTCAATCTGGTCTGACGAGCTCCTACGAGCAGTACTTC. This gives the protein CASQSGLTSSYEQYF.

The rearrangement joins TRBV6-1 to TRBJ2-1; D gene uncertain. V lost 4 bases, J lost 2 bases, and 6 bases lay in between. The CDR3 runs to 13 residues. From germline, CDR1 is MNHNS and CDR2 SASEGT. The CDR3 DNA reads TGTGCCAGCAGTGGGTACCCCTACAATGAGCAGTTCTTC. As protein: CASSGYPYNEQFF.

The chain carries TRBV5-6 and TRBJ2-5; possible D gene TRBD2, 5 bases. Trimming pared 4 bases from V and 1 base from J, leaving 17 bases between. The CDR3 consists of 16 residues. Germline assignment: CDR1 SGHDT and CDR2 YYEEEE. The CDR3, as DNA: TGTGCCAGCAGCACTGCAACGGGCGGGTTCCAAGAGACCCAGTACTTC. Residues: CASSTATGGFQETQYF.

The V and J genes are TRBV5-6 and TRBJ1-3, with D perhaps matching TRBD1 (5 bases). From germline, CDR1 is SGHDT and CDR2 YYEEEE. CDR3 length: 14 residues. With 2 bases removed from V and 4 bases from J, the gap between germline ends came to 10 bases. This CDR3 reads CASSFRGKGNTIYF. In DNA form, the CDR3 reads TGTGCCAGCAGCTTCCGGGGGAAGGGAAACACCATATATTTT.

The CDR3 loop is CSLTGTGGVDTQYF. The CDR3 nucleotides are TGCAGCCTAACCGGGACAGGGGGCGTGGATACGCAGTATTTT. The chain uses TRBV29-1 and TRBJ2-3; 12 bases line up with TRBD1. CDR1 is SQVTM, CDR2 ANQGSEA, per germline. The ends lost 8 bases at V and 6 bases at J; junction bases unmatched: 9. This CDR3 region has 14 residues.

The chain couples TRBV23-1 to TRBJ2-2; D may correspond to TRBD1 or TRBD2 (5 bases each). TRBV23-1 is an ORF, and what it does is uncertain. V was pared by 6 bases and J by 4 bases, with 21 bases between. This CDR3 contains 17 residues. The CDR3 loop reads CASSTGTDSEGTGELFF. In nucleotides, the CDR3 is TGCGCCAGCAGCACCGGGACCGACTCCGAGGGCACCGGGGAGCTGTTTTTT.

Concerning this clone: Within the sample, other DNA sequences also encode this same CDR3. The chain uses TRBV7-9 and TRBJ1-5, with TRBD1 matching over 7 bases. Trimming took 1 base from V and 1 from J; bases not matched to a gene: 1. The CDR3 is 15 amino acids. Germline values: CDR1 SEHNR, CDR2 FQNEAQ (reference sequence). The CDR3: CASSLGTGSNQPQHF. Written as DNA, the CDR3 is TGTGCCAGCAGCTTAGGGACAGGCAGCAATCAGCCCCAGCATTTT.